One and the same sample provided the 12 T cell receptor beta chains below, sequenced in a study of response to subunit inactivated influenza vaccine. One entry per CDR3 protein results from TCRdb running MiXCR on the RT-PCR reads. The sample comprises 300,000 to 350,000 distinct CDR3 sequences, 20% to 25% of which are singletons, and around 10% rests with the top ten. Source: PBMCs from blood, taken less than 22 months after vaccination. The source of these receptors is a man aged 50 to 69 who received an inactivated influenza vaccine.

A few counts support this clonotype. The genes are TRBV20-1 and TRBJ2-5, with D perhaps TRBD2 (6 bases). The CDR3 length is 15 residues. The germline gives CDR1 DFQATT, CDR2 SNEGSKA (reference sequence). The V and J ends lost 3 bases and 2 bases respectively, with 16 bases between them. The CDR3 DNA follows: TGCAGTGCTAGGGCTAGCGAGGAAATTCAAGAGACCCAGTACTTC. The encoded protein is CSARASEEIQETQYF.

This clonotype has a handful of counts. The chain uses TRBV11-2 and TRBJ1-3; D call uncertain. Germline V gives CDR1 SGHAT, CDR2 FQNNGV. The CDR3 is 17 residues long. Trimming took 1 base from V and 0 from J, leaving 13 bases between them. The CDR3 nucleotides read TGTGCCAGCAGCTTAGTACGAATAGCCGACTCTGGAAACACCATATATTTT. Its translation is CASSLVRIADSGNTIYF.

This chain uses TRBV6-1 with TRBJ1-2; D remains ambiguous. The V gene's germline CDR1 is MNHNS and CDR2 SASEGT. The CDR3 is 13 residues long. Trimming shortened V by 5 bases and J by 10 bases, and 17 bases separated the two germline ends. CDR3 in DNA: TGTGCCAGCAGTCCCCGACCGAATGTCCCCTACACCTTC. As protein: CASSPRPNVPYTF.

The chain is built from TRBV19 and TRBJ1-1; D is ambiguous. CDR3 size: 13 residues. V shed 1 base and J shed 5 bases, with 8 bases lying between them. Looked up from germline, CDR1 is LNHDA and CDR2 is SQIVND (reference sequence). The chain's CDR3 is CASSIGGTTEAFF. The CDR3 bases are TGTGCCAGTAGTATAGGGGGAACGACTGAAGCTTTCTTT.

This clonotype was seen a few times. The chain has TRBV5-5 and TRBJ2-7, with 8 bases lining up with TRBD1. Germline CDR1 reads SGHKS; CDR2 reads YYEKEE (reference sequence). The CDR3 totals 15 residues. Losses at the gene ends were 0 bases for V and 4 bases for J; bases not matched to a gene: 6. This CDR3 is CASSLAGQDAYEQYF. In DNA, the CDR3 is TGTGCCAGCAGCTTGGCGGGACAGGATGCATACGAGCAGTACTTC.

The V and J genes are TRBV9 and TRBJ2-1, with TRBD2 matching 9 bases. Losses at the gene ends were 2 bases for V and 5 bases for J; bases not matched to a gene: 5. The CDR3 has 15 amino acids. In germline, CDR1 is SGDLS, CDR2 YYNGEE. For the CDR3, the DNA is TGTGCCAGCAGCGTCGGCGGGGGGGCTAACAATGAGCAGTTCTTC. This gives the protein CASSVGGGANNEQFF.

A word on this clonotype: The junction shows a germline mismatch at one end, possibly a read error. Here the CDR3 DNA reads TGTGCCATCAGCGCAGAAACGAGCGGGAGCTACCATTTT. Translating gives CAISAETSGSYHF. V usage is TRBV10-3 and J usage is TRBJ2-3; 8 bases fit TRBD2. Germline loops: CDR1 ENHRY, CDR2 SYGVKD. The CDR3 is 13 amino acids.

This clonotype was seen only a few times. This rearrangement joins TRBV7-2 to TRBJ1-6; D call uncertain. This CDR3 spans 13 amino acids. Between the trimmed V and J ends, which lost 4 bases and 7 bases, there was a span of 8 bases. Germline lookup yields CDR1 SGHTA and CDR2 FQGNSA. The CDR3 loop reads CASSSRMNSPLHF. CDR3 nucleotides: TGTGCCAGCAGCTCCCGCATGAATTCACCCCTCCACTTT.

V and J are TRBV7-9 and TRBJ2-7; TRBD1 aligns across 10 bases. CDR3 length: 15 residues. Germline values: CDR1 SEHNR, CDR2 FQNEAQ (reference sequence). Trimming took 2 bases from V and 2 from J; bases not matched to a gene: 3. The CDR3 DNA sequence: TGTGCCAGCAGCTTAAGGGACAGGGGACCCTACGAGCAGTACTTC. Amino acids: CASSLRDRGPYEQYF.

In this sample, this clonotype turned up a few times. The rearrangement uses TRBV9 and TRBJ2-3; 7 nucleotides agree with TRBD1. With 3 bases clipped from V and 5 bases from J, the junction kept 9 bases outside the gene matches. The CDR3 consists of 15 residues. CDR1 and CDR2 (germline): SGDLS, YYNGEE. The chain's CDR3 is CASSARTGRGDTQYF. In DNA, the CDR3 is TGTGCCAGCAGCGCACGGACAGGTAGGGGAGATACGCAGTATTTT.

The chain has TRBV18 and TRBJ1-1, with D unresolved. The V end lost 2 bases, the J end lost 1 base, and 8 bases lay between the germline ends. Germline-derived CDR1 and CDR2 are KGHSH and LQKENI. This CDR3 contains 14 residues. Here the CDR3 reads CASSPAQWNTEAFF. DNA of the CDR3: TGTGCCAGCTCACCAGCACAGTGGAACACTGAAGCTTTCTTT.

The genes are TRBV28 and TRBJ1-4; D may be TRBD1 (5 bases). The CDR3 runs 14 residues. With 2 bases removed from V and 8 bases from J, the gap between germline ends came to 12 bases. Germline lookup yields CDR1 MDHEN and CDR2 SYDVKM. Here the CDR3 DNA reads TGTGCCAGCAGTTTAAGGGCAGGGAGAGAAAAACTGTTTTTT. Translated, it gives CASSLRAGREKLFF.